This T cell receptor (beta chain) was captured by sequencing in a study of OX40 agonist ivuxolimab in advanced cancers. In the study overall: Aged roughly 20 to 79 with a mean of 60 years, they were roughly 83% male. It was permissible to have had prior anti-PD-1, anti-PD-L1 or anti-CTLA-4 therapy, and around 40% had some. Findings and limits, study-wide: Fewer expanded clones were found on average in CD4+ than in CD8+ T cells. Partial responders dosed at 0.1-3.0 mg/kg displayed clonal expansion ranking among the lowest.

The V gene's germline CDR1 is MNHNS and CDR2 SASEGT. V lost 1 base, J lost 5 bases, and 4 bases stayed unmatched. This CDR3 has 15 amino acids. Repertoires were generated with immunoSEQ multiplex PCR, while TCRdb's copy carries only in-frame clones and drops some. Seen here are approximately 88,000 clones, 70% to 90% observed once, and the top ten hold roughly 0.7%. Details on this clone: Antigen specificity is unknown.

The sequencing used CD4+ or CD8+ T cells sorted from blood, collected in a trial of the OX40 agonist ivuxolimab. This receptor was identified in an adult with an advanced solid tumor such as melanoma, head and neck, liver or kidney cancer. V usage is TRBV6-1 and J usage is TRBJ1-2, with TRBD1 matching over 10 bases. In nucleotides, the CDR3 is TGTGCCAGCAGTGAAGGTGGGGGACAGGGGTATGGCTACACCTTC. This codes for CASSEGGGQGYGYTF.